This T cell receptor (beta chain) emerged from a study of human T cells and chemical hapten exposure. Turning to the study itself: Yields of TCR per sample differed, chiefly owing to small differences in pooled library volume.

This clonotype showed up many times. Its cognate antigen is unknown. This sample's time point: patch test 2, 6 weeks after DPC sensitization. The treatment: therapeutic diphenylcyclopropenone sensitization with weekly scalp DPC. Total RNA was isolated from unfractionated whole blood. TCRdb called the RACE reads again in MiXCR, with one record for every CDR3 protein. The sample has fewer than 100,000 distinct CDR3 sequences, 11% seen once. Study-level findings and limits: Expanded TCRs formed significantly more large CDR3 similarity clusters than controls.

The CDR3 is 14 amino acids. Germline CDR1 DFQATT, CDR2 SNEGSKA (reference sequence). Germline trimming cut 5 bases from V and 2 bases from J; bases unmatched to any gene: 8. The chain links TRBV20-1 to TRBJ2-7, with 8 bases lining up with TRBD1. The material was whole blood, obtained in connection with sensitization to the hapten diphenylcyclopropenone (DPC). This TCR was sampled from a man in his late teens or twenties with alopecia areata. Some clones in this sample may be carry-over from other donors' samples. The CDR3 sequence is CSAYKGTGPYEQYF. The CDR3 coding sequence is TGCAGTGCTTATAAGGGGACAGGCCCCTACGAGCAGTACTTC.